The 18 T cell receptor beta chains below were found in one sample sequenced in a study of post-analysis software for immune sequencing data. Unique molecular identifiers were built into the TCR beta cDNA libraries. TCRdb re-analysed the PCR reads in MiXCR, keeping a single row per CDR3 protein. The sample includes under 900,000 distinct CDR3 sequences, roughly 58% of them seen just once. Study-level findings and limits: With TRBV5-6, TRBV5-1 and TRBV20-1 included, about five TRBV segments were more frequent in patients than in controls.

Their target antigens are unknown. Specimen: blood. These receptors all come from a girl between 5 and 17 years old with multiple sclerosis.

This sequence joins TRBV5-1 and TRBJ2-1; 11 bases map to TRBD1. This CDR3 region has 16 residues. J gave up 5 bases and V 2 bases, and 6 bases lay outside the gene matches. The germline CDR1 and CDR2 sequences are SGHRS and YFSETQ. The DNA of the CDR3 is TGCGCCAGCAGCTTACGGACAGGGGGCGCGGACAATGAGCAGTTCTTC. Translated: CASSLRTGGADNEQFF.

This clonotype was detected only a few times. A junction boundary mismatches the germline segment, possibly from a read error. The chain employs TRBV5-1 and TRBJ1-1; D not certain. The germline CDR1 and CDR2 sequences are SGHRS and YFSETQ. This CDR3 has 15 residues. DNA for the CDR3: TGCGCCAGCAGCTTGTACGGCGTGCTGAATACTGAAGCTTTCTTT. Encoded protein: CASSLYGVLNTEAFF.

The DNA for the CDR3 is TGCGCCAGCAGCTCAGTGGATCCCTCCTACAATGAGCAGTTCTTC. Residues: CASSSVDPSYNEQFF. This chain uses TRBV5-1 with TRBJ2-1; D gene unclear. V gave up 3 bases and J gave up 0 bases, with 10 bases separating them. Germline V gene lookup returns CDR1 SGHRS and CDR2 YFSETQ. This CDR3 contains 15 residues.

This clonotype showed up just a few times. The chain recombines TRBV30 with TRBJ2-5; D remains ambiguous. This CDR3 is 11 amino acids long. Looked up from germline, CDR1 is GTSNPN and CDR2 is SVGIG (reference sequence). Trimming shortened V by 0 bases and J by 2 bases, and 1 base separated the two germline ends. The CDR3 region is CAWSVQETQYF. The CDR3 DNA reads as TGTGCCTGGAGTGTACAAGAGACCCAGTACTTC. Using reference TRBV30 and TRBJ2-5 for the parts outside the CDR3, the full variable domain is SQTIHQWPATLVQPVGSPLSLECTVEGTSNPNLYWYRQAAGRGLQLLFYSVGIGQISSEVPQNLSASRPQDRQFILSSKKLLLSDSGFYLCAWSVQETQYFGPGTRLLVL.

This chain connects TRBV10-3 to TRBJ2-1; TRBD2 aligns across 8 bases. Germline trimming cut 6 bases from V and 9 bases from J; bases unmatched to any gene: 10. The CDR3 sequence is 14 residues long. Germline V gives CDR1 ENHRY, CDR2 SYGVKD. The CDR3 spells CAIRGTSAELEQFF. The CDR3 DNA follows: TGTGCCATCAGGGGGACTAGTGCAGAACTTGAGCAGTTCTTC.

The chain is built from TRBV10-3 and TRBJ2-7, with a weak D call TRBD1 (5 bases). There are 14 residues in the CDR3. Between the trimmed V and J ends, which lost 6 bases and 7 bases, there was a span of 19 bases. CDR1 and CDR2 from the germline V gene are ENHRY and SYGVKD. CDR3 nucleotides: TGTGCCATCAGGAAGGGGCAGATCACGGAGGAGCAGTACTTC. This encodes CAIRKGQITEEQYF.

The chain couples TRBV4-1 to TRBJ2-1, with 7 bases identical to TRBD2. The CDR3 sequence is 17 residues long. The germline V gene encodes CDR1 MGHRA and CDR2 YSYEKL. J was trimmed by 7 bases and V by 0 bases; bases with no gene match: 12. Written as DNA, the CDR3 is TGCGCCAGCAGCCAAGATCGTGCGGGAGCAGGAAGAAATGAGCAGTTCTTC. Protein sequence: CASSQDRAGAGRNEQFF.

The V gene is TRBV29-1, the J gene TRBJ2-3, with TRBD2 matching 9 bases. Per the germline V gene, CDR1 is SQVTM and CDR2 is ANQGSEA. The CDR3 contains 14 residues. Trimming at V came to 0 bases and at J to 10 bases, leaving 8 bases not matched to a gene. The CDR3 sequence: CSVEEVASGAPQYF. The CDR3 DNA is TGCAGCGTTGAAGAAGTGGCTAGCGGGGCTCCGCAGTATTTT.

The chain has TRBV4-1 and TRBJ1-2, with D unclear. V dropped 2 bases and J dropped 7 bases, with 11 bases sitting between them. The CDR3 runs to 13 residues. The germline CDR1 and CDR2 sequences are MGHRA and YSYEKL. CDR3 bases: TGCGCCAGCAGCCAACTCCTGGGCAGTGGCTACACCTTC. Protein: CASSQLLGSGYTF.

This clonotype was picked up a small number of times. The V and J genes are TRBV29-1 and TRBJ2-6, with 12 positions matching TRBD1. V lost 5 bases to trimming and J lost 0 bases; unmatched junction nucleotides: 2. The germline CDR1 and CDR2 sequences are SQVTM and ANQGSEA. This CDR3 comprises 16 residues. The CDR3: CSVPGQGASGANVLTF. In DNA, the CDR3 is TGCAGCGTTCCGGGACAGGGGGCCTCTGGGGCCAACGTCCTGACTTTC.

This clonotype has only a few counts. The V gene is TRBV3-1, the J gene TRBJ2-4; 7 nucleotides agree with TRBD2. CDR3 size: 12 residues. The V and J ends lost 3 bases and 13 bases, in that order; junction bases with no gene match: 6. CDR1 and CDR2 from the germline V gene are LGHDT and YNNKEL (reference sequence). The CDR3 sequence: CASSHGLGEQYF. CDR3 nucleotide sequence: TGTGCCAGCAGCCACGGACTAGGGGAGCAGTACTTC.

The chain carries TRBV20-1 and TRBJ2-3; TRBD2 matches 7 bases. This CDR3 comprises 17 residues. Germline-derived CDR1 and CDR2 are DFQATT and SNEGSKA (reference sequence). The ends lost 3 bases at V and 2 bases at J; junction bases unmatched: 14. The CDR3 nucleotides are TGCAGTGCTAGTCGGTCCGCTAGCGGCCTATCCACAGATACGCAGTATTTT. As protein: CSASRSASGLSTDTQYF.

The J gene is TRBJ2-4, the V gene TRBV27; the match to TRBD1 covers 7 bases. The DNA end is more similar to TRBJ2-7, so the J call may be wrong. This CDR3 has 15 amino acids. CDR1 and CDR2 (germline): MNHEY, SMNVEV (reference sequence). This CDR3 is CASSRPWGRGYEQYF. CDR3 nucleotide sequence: TGTGCCAGCAGTAGGCCCTGGGGCAGGGGGTACGAGCAGTACTTC.

As DNA, the CDR3 is TGTGCCAGTAGTACGCGCAGGGGCAGGTCCTACAATGAGCAGTTCTTC. Translated: CASSTRRGRSYNEQFF. The chain has TRBV19 and TRBJ2-1, with D possibly matching TRBD1 (6 bases). CDR3 size: 16 residues. Trimming took off 4 bases at V and 1 base at J, with 14 bases between the two ends. The germline V gene encodes CDR1 LNHDA and CDR2 SQIVND (reference sequence).

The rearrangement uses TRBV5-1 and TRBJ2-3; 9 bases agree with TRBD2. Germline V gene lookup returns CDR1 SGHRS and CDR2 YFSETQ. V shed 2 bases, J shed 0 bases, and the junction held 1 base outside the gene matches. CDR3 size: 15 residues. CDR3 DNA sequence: TGCGCCAGCAGCTTCGCGGGGGGGAGCACAGATACGCAGTATTTT. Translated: CASSFAGGSTDTQYF.

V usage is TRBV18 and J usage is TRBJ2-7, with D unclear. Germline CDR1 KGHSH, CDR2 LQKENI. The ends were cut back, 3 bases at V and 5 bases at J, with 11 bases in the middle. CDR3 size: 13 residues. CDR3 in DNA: TGTGCCAGCTCACCTCCTTCGGGCGACGAGCAGTACTTC. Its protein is CASSPPSGDEQYF.

The CDR3 reads CASSLNPAGLGGDTQYF. The DNA of the CDR3 is TGTGCCAGCAGCTTAAACCCAGCGGGGCTGGGTGGTGATACGCAGTATTTT. The chain joins TRBV7-3 to TRBJ2-3, with 7 bases identical to TRBD2. V lost 1 base, J lost 6 bases, and 13 bases stayed unmatched. The CDR3 spans 17 residues. Germline values: CDR1 SGHTA, CDR2 FQGTGA.

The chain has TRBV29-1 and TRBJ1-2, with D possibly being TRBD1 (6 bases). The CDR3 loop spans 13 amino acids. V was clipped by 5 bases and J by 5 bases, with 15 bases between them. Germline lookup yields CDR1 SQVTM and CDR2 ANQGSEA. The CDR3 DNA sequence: TGCAGCGTTAGCCCTGGAGGGGGGTATGGCTACACCTTC. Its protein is CSVSPGGGYGYTF.